These 29 T cell receptor beta chains originate from one sample sequenced in a study of T-cell reconstitution after alpha-beta-depleted transplantation in children. Preparing the TCRbeta library involved the use of unique molecular identifiers. One entry per CDR3 protein, called by TCRdb with MiXCR from the PCR reads. The sample records roughly 340,000 distinct CDR3 sequences, around 15% being singletons. The sample here was PBMCs, mostly from graft donor cells, taken 360 days after TCRalphabeta/CD19-depleted stem cell transplant. The receptors originated from a male patient aged 2 to 10 who had a stem cell transplant for acute lymphoblastic leukemia, so the T cells may come from the graft donor.

The V and J genes are TRBV11-2 and TRBJ2-2; the match to TRBD2 covers 9 bases. The CDR3 is 14 residues long. The junction had 4 bases not matched to a gene; V was cut back by 2 bases and J by 9 bases. Germline values: CDR1 SGHAT, CDR2 FQNNGV. CDR3 residues: CASSLIAGVRELFF. CDR3 coding DNA: TGTGCCAGCAGCTTAATAGCGGGAGTCCGGGAGCTGTTTTTT.

This clonotype was picked up many times. This chain connects TRBV6-5 to TRBJ2-1; 8 bases map to TRBD2. The CDR3 covers 14 residues. Germline values: CDR1 MNHEY, CDR2 SVGAGI. With 8 bases clipped from V and 3 bases from J, the junction kept 6 bases outside the gene matches. The CDR3 region has the DNA TGTGCCAGCGCCGGGACTAGAAGCTACAATGAGCAGTTCTTC. Its protein is CASAGTRSYNEQFF.

This clonotype was seen only a few times. The chain joins TRBV28 to TRBJ2-7, with 7 bases matching TRBD2. V dropped 7 bases and J dropped 5; count of bases not matched to a gene: 11. The V gene's germline CDR1 is MDHEN and CDR2 SYDVKM. The CDR3 runs 14 residues. CDR3 sequence reads: CASTPGGWVDEQYF. Here the CDR3 DNA reads TGTGCCAGCACCCCCGGGGGGTGGGTTGACGAGCAGTACTTC. The variable domain in full, completed from reference TRBV28 and TRBJ2-7, reads DVKVTQSSRYLVKRTGEKVFLECVQDMDHENMFWYRQDPGLGLRLIYFSYDVKMKEKGDIPEGYSVSREKKERFSLILESASTNQTSMYLCASTPGGWVDEQYFGPGTRLTVT.

The chain uses TRBV28 and TRBJ2-1, with D possibly being TRBD1 (6 bases). This CDR3 has 15 amino acids. Trimming stripped 7 bases from V and 5 bases from J, with 18 bases between. CDR1 MDHEN and CDR2 SYDVKM come from the germline V gene. The CDR3 DNA follows: TGTGCCAGCACCGACCGGGACAAAATTAACAATGAGCAGTTCTTC. Its translation is CASTDRDKINNEQFF. The variable domain in full, with the rest retrieved from reference TRBV28 and TRBJ2-1, is DVKVTQSSRYLVKRTGEKVFLECVQDMDHENMFWYRQDPGLGLRLIYFSYDVKMKEKGDIPEGYSVSREKKERFSLILESASTNQTSMYLCASTDRDKINNEQFFGPGTRLTVL.

The V gene is TRBV28, the J gene TRBJ1-2; 9 nucleotides match TRBD1. The ends lost 5 bases at V and 2 bases at J; junction bases unmatched: 9. This CDR3 spans 16 amino acids. The germline gives CDR1 MDHEN, CDR2 SYDVKM. CDR3 amino acids: CASSTPGTGLNYGYTF. The DNA of the CDR3 is TGTGCCAGCAGTACCCCCGGGACAGGGTTAAACTATGGCTACACCTTC.

The V and J genes are TRBV12-3 or TRBV12-4 and TRBJ2-2, with D perhaps TRBD1 or TRBD2 (5 bases each). Trimming took 5 bases from V and 1 from J, leaving 11 bases between them. This CDR3 is built from 15 residues. The CDR3 DNA sequence: TGTGCCAGCAGTAGAGGGGTTCGGAACACCGGGGAGCTGTTTTTT. Encoded protein: CASSRGVRNTGELFF.

The chain combines TRBV29-1 with TRBJ1-1; 8 nucleotides agree with TRBD1. Germline loops: CDR1 SQVTM, CDR2 ANQGSEA. V shed 4 bases and J 2 bases; nucleotides not matched to a gene: 9. There are 15 residues in the CDR3. The CDR3 reads CSVGGQGKINTEAFF. Here the CDR3 DNA reads TGCAGCGTTGGCGGACAGGGTAAGATAAACACTGAAGCTTTCTTT.

The sample holds many counts of this clonotype. The V gene is TRBV5-1, the J gene TRBJ2-1, with 8 bases that match TRBD2. The CDR3 consists of 15 residues. The ends lost 0 bases at V and 3 bases at J; junction bases unmatched: 2. Germline-derived CDR1 and CDR2 are SGHRS and YFSETQ. Here the CDR3 DNA reads TGCGCCAGCAGCTTGGGGGGACTAGTCTACAATGAGCAGTTCTTC. This encodes CASSLGGLVYNEQFF.

This clonotype was picked up many times. Here the CDR3 reads CASSFGLARFDNEQFF. The DNA of the CDR3 is TGCGCCAGCAGCTTCGGACTAGCGCGTTTCGACAATGAGCAGTTCTTC. V gene TRBV5-1 combines with J gene TRBJ2-1; 9 bases align to TRBD2. Germline CDR1 and CDR2: SGHRS and YFSETQ. V lost 2 bases to trimming and J lost 5 bases; unmatched junction nucleotides: 8. There are 16 residues in the CDR3.

There are many counts of this clonotype. This sequence joins TRBV20-1 and TRBJ2-2; D tentatively reads TRBD1 or TRBD2 (5 bases each). In germline, CDR1 is DFQATT, CDR2 SNEGSKA (reference sequence). The CDR3 totals 15 residues. The V end lost 6 bases, the J end lost 5 bases, and 19 bases lay between the germline ends. The CDR3 here is CSARSGTPGTGELFF. The CDR3 DNA reads as TGCAGTGCCCGCTCCGGGACCCCGGGTACCGGGGAGCTGTTTTTT.

This sequence joins TRBV30 and TRBJ2-5; unclear D gene. Germline lookup yields CDR1 GTSNPN and CDR2 SVGIG (reference sequence). Deletions cut 1 base from V and 2 bases from J, with 2 bases between. This CDR3 contains 11 residues. The CDR3 DNA is TGTGCCTGGAGTGGGCAAGAGACCCAGTACTTC. The encoded protein is CAWSGQETQYF.

This clonotype was seen ten or more times. The gene calls are TRBV4-3 and TRBJ2-7; a weak D match, TRBD1 (5 bases). Trimming removed 5 bases from V and 1 base from J, with 12 bases in between. The CDR3 runs to 14 residues. Per the germline V gene, CDR1 is LGHNA and CDR2 is YSLEER. The CDR3 DNA reads as TGCGCCAGCAGCTATAGACAGACTTCCTACGAGCAGTACTTC. Amino acids: CASSYRQTSYEQYF.

The chain uses TRBV15 and TRBJ2-7; D could derive from TRBD1 or TRBD2 (5 bases each). V was pared by 3 bases and J by 4 bases, with 10 bases between. CDR1 and CDR2 from the germline V gene are LNHNV and YYDKDF (reference sequence). The CDR3 loop spans 13 amino acids. Here the CDR3 reads CATSRGWGYEQYF. CDR3 sequence (DNA): TGTGCCACCAGCAGGGGTTGGGGGTACGAGCAGTACTTC.

This clonotype was seen a few times. The chain is built from TRBV7-9 and TRBJ2-7, with D maybe TRBD2 (6 bases). There are 14 residues in the CDR3. Germline V gene data show CDR1 as SEHNR and CDR2 as FQNEAQ (reference sequence). V was trimmed by 1 base and J by 5 bases, leaving 12 bases between them. The chain's CDR3 is CASSLEAGGHEQYF. The CDR3 DNA follows: TGTGCCAGCAGCTTAGAAGCGGGCGGACACGAGCAGTACTTC.

This clonotype was recorded many times. This rearrangement joins TRBV6-5 to TRBJ2-7, with 9 bases that match TRBD2. After removal of 0 bases from V and 4 bases from J, the junction contained 7 bases not matched to a gene. CDR3 length equals 16 residues. Germline V CDR1 and CDR2: MNHEY, SVGAGI. The CDR3 protein is CASSYSMASGTYEQYF. CDR3 DNA: TGTGCCAGCAGTTACTCGATGGCTAGCGGGACGTACGAGCAGTACTTC.

This clonotype showed up many times. The junction and the germline gene differ at one end; a read error may be behind it. The gene calls are TRBV7-7 and TRBJ2-1; a possible D gene is TRBD1 (6 bases). CDR3 length equals 14 residues. The germline CDR1 and CDR2 sequences are SSHAT and FNYEAQ (reference sequence). For the CDR3, the DNA is TGTGCTAGCAGCCCCGGTGTCACAGGGTCTGAGCAGTTCTTC. It yields the protein CASSPGVTGSEQFF.

The chain links TRBV7-8 to TRBJ2-3; either TRBD1 or TRBD2 may fit D (5 bases each). Trimming took 3 bases from V and 1 from J, leaving 8 bases between them. The germline gives CDR1 SGHVS, CDR2 FQNEAQ. The CDR3 has 14 amino acids. CDR3 sequence reads: CASSFGTRTDTQYF. CDR3 coding DNA: TGTGCCAGCAGCTTCGGGACCCGCACAGATACGCAGTATTTT.

The sample holds a few counts of this clonotype. This chain joins TRBV11-2 and TRBJ2-7; TRBD2 aligns across 14 bases. The CDR3 runs to 20 residues. Trimming cost V 0 bases and J 4 bases; bases outside gene matches: 14. Looked up from germline, CDR1 is SGHAT and CDR2 is FQNNGV. Written as DNA, the CDR3 is TGTGCCAGCAGCTTAGACGGGACTAGCGGGAGTGGAGTGTCAAGGTACGAGCAGTACTTC. As protein: CASSLDGTSGSGVSRYEQYF.

The chain carries TRBV3-1 and TRBJ2-7; perhaps TRBD2 as D (5 bases). Germline V CDR1 and CDR2: LGHDT, YNNKEL (reference sequence). This CDR3 has 13 amino acids. Trimming cost V 4 bases and J 6 bases, with 13 bases left between them. Here the CDR3 reads CASSPRLALEQYF. CDR3 DNA sequence: TGTGCCAGCAGCCCTCGTCTAGCACTCGAGCAGTACTTC.

This clonotype was detected only a few times. The chain couples TRBV4-1 to TRBJ2-4, with D possibly matching TRBD2 (6 bases). The ends were cut back, 4 bases at V and 4 bases at J, with 11 bases in the middle. The CDR3 has 14 amino acids. The germline V gene encodes CDR1 MGHRA and CDR2 YSYEKL. The CDR3 DNA follows: TGCGCCAGCAGCCCTTTGGGGGGAAAAAACATTCAGTACTTC. Its protein product is CASSPLGGKNIQYF.

The chain joins TRBV12-3 or TRBV12-4 to TRBJ2-5; D is tentatively TRBD1 or TRBD2 (5 bases each). Trimming removed 7 bases at V and 0 bases at J, with 15 bases between. The CDR3 spans 15 residues. The CDR3 nucleotides are TGTGCCAGCACCCTCCCCTGGGGGTACCAAGAGACCCAGTACTTC. Amino acids: CASTLPWGYQETQYF.

In its sample, this clonotype was seen a few times. The chain joins TRBV12-3 or TRBV12-4 to TRBJ2-7, with 12 bases that match TRBD2. This CDR3 has 15 residues. With 3 bases clipped from V and 3 bases from J, the junction kept 3 bases outside the gene matches. For the CDR3, the DNA is TGTGCCAGCAGTTTGCCTAGCGGGAGGGGCTACGAGCAGTACTTC. It is translated as CASSLPSGRGYEQYF.

This sequence joins TRBV30 and TRBJ2-2; 11 bases are a match to TRBD1. This CDR3 is built from 14 residues. With V trimmed by 8 bases and J by 7 bases, 9 bases remained unmatched. Per germline, CDR1 GTSNPN and CDR2 SVGIG (reference sequence). The CDR3: CATNRDRGIGELFF. In nucleotides, the CDR3 is TGTGCCACCAACCGGGACAGGGGGATCGGGGAGCTGTTTTTT. The full variable domain, its missing parts supplied by reference TRBV30 and TRBJ2-2, is SQTIHQWPATLVQPVGSPLSLECTVEGTSNPNLYWYRQAAGRGLQLLFYSVGIGQISSEVPQNLSASRPQDRQFILSSKKLLLSDSGFYLCATNRDRGIGELFFGEGSRLTVL.

Only a few counts were recorded for this clonotype. J is TRBJ2-1 and V is TRBV27; 11 nucleotides align to TRBD2. The J segment lost 6 bases and the V segment lost 2 bases, leaving 3 bases of the junction unmatched. The CDR3 covers 15 residues. Germline-derived CDR1 and CDR2 are MNHEY and SMNVEV (reference sequence). The CDR3 DNA reads as TGTGCCAGCAGTTTAGGGACTAGCGGAGCCAATGAGCAGTTCTTC. Translated: CASSLGTSGANEQFF.

This clonotype was counted between two and nine times. The gene calls are TRBV9 and TRBJ2-3, with TRBD2 matching over 10 bases. After removal of 0 bases from V and 3 bases from J, the junction contained 7 bases not matched to a gene. The CDR3 consists of 17 residues. CDR1 and CDR2 from the germline V gene are SGDLS and YYNGEE. CDR3: CASSVEDTSGITDTQYF. The CDR3 DNA reads TGTGCCAGCAGCGTAGAGGACACTAGCGGGATAACAGATACGCAGTATTTT. Looking up the rest from reference TRBV9 and TRBJ2-3 gives the full variable domain: DSGVTQTPKHLITATGQRVTLRCSPRSGDLSVYWYQQSLDQGLQFLIQYYNGEERAKGNILERFSAQQFPDLHSELNLSSLELGDSALYFCASSVEDTSGITDTQYFGPGTRLTVL.

This clonotype was observed at least ten times. The chain has TRBV12-3 or TRBV12-4 and TRBJ2-1, with 7 positions matching TRBD2. This CDR3 is built from 13 residues. The ends lost 4 bases at V and 9 bases at J; junction bases unmatched: 6. CDR3: CASSWWEGIEQFF. DNA for the CDR3: TGTGCCAGCAGTTGGTGGGAGGGGATTGAGCAGTTCTTC.

This clonotype was recorded a few times. The chain recombines TRBV7-6 with TRBJ2-3; weak D call: TRBD2 (6 bases). The germline V gene encodes CDR1 SGHVS and CDR2 FNYEAQ. V shed 5 bases and J shed 2 bases, with 17 bases lying between them. The CDR3 loop spans 16 amino acids. The CDR3 coding sequence is TGTGCCAGCAGCGAACGAGTAGCGGACTACACAGATACGCAGTATTTT. This sequence encodes CASSERVADYTDTQYF.

This clonotype was recorded many times. Its ends do not fully match the called genes, so a read error is possible. The rearrangement joins TRBV29-1 to TRBJ1-1; no clear D. Germline values: CDR1 SQVTM, CDR2 ANQGSEA. This CDR3 is 13 amino acids long. CDR3 coding DNA: TGCAGCGTTGAAGCTCAATATGGTACTGAAGTTTTCTTT. It is translated as CSVEAQYGTEVFF.

This clonotype has more than one count but fewer than ten. The chain has TRBV7-9 and TRBJ2-5; 7 bases are shared with TRBD1. The CDR3 has 17 residues. The germline gives CDR1 SEHNR, CDR2 FQNEAQ (reference sequence). The trim removed 4 bases at V and 3 bases at J, leaving 14 bases unmatched. CDR3: CASSSQWDSLSKETQYF. The CDR3 nucleotides read TGTGCCAGCAGCTCACAGTGGGACAGCCTCTCTAAAGAGACCCAGTACTTC.